The sequence of this T cell receptor beta chain was determined in a study of regulatory T cells in long-lasting Graves disease. Study findings and constraints: The study found TRBV28, TRBJ1-2 and TRBJ2-5 favored in persistent disease.

V shed 9 bases, J shed 1 base, and the junction held 14 bases outside the gene matches. Germline V gene sequence: CDR1 LNHDA, CDR2 SQIVND (reference sequence). The CDR3 totals 17 residues. Relying on iRepertoire HTBI primers and Arm-PCR of CDR3 regions, the team built TCR beta libraries. MiXCR, applied by TCRdb to the multiplex PCR reads, yields one record per CDR3 protein. The sample consists of around 400,000 distinct CDR3 sequences, 15% of them appearing once. With respect to this clonotype: Its antigen is still unknown.

Described time point: newly diagnosed GD, antithyroid drugs for less than 3 months. The TCR library was prepared using RNA isolated from PBMCs. The data were also submitted as part of a second study, on T cells in Graves' hyperthyroidism and ophthalmopathy. That investigation notes: Clinicians diagnosed patients from clinical symptoms, serum thyroxine and TRAb, thyroid ultrasound and orbital computed tomography.

The specimen was peripheral blood mononuclear cells (PBMCs), collected at new diagnosis, from a patient treated with antithyroid drugs. The chain links TRBV19 to TRBJ1-1, with 10 bases fitting TRBD1. The TCR sequence derives from a woman aged 40 to 50 with Graves disease. The CDR3 DNA is TGTGCCAGCAGCCCGAGGGACAGGGGAAGTAAGAACACTGAAGCTTTCTTT. Translation gives CASSPRDRGSKNTEAFF. Using reference TRBV19 and TRBJ1-1 for the parts outside the CDR3, the full variable domain is DGGITQSPKYLFRKEGQNVTLSCEQNLNHDAMYWYRQDPGQGLRLIYYSQIVNDFQKGDIAEGYSVSREKKESFPLTVTSAQKNPTAFYLCASSPRDRGSKNTEAFFGQGTRLTVV.